The 26 T cell receptor beta chains given below trace back to one sample, sequenced in a study of T cells after yellow fever vaccination (dated by TCRdb to the late 2010s). The treatment or condition label for this specimen denotes: live attenuated yellow fever vaccine strain. Library construction relied on 5' RACE. Sequencer: Illumina NovaSeq 6000. TCRdb handled the public reads itself, with Q25 trimming in fastp and clone calling in MiXCR, and kept productive beta chains. Entries are consolidated by CDR3 protein sequence, retaining the most common genes and DNA. Here the sample has under 500,000 distinct CDR3 sequences; over 15% occur a single time. The leading ten clones occupy over 15% of the sample. Specimen: PBMCs, collected before the yellow fever booster vaccination. These receptors were taken from a man between 18 and 35 years old who received the YFV17D yellow fever vaccine.

V usage is TRBV6-6 and J usage is TRBJ1-5, with D uncertain. The CDR3 is 14 amino acids. Germline loops: CDR1 MNHNY, CDR2 SVGAGI (reference sequence). The V and J ends lost 2 bases and 5 bases respectively, with 10 bases between them. CDR3 in DNA: TGTGCCAGCAGTTACCGCGGGCTTCATCAGCCCCAGCATTTT. Its protein product is CASSYRGLHQPQHF.

This clonotype has at least ten counts. This rearrangement joins TRBV4-1 to TRBJ2-6; 7 bases line up with TRBD2. The CDR3 is made up of 17 amino acids. Germline V CDR1 and CDR2: MGHRA, YSYEKL. The V segment lost 4 bases and the J segment 2 bases; nucleotides outside the gene matches: 8. Written as DNA, the CDR3 is TGCGCCAGCAGCCGGGCGGGGGTAATCACTGGGGCCAACGTCCTGACTTTC. It is translated as CASSRAGVITGANVLTF.

This clonotype has ten or more counts. A junction boundary mismatches the germline segment, possibly from a read error. The V gene is TRBV3-1, the J gene TRBJ2-1, with TRBD2 identical over 7 bases. In germline, CDR1 is LGHDT, CDR2 YNNKEL (reference sequence). CDR3 length equals 14 residues. CDR3 in amino acids: CASSLTASGDEKFF. CDR3 nucleotides: TGTGCCAGCAGCTTGACAGCTAGCGGTGATGAGAAGTTCTTC.

V usage is TRBV12-3 or TRBV12-4 and J usage is TRBJ2-5; D not certain. This CDR3 region has 14 residues. V dropped 2 bases and J dropped 6 bases, with 13 bases sitting between them. The CDR3 region is CASSLPDALKTQYF. The CDR3 DNA sequence: TGTGCCAGCAGTTTACCGGACGCCTTAAAGACCCAGTACTTC.

This clonotype was detected a few times. The V gene is TRBV4-3, the J gene TRBJ2-5; 7 positions agree with TRBD1. This CDR3 has 16 amino acids. CDR1 and CDR2 (germline): LGHNA, YSLEER. J gave up 5 bases and V 0 bases, and 9 bases lay outside the gene matches. CDR3 in DNA: TGCGCCAGCAGCCAAGAGAGGGGGCTGATCTGGGAGACCCAGTACTTC. Its translation: CASSQERGLIWETQYF.

This clonotype has a handful of counts. The rearrangement links TRBV29-1 to TRBJ2-3; D may correspond to TRBD1 or TRBD2 (6 bases each). CDR3 length equals 14 residues. V gave up 4 bases and J gave up 0 bases, with 11 bases separating them. Germline values: CDR1 SQVTM, CDR2 ANQGSEA. The CDR3 spells CSVARGLSTDTQYF. CDR3 nucleotides: TGCAGCGTTGCCCGGGGGCTGAGCACAGATACGCAGTATTTT.

This clonotype was seen only a few times. V gene TRBV6-5 combines with J gene TRBJ1-2; 7 bases match TRBD1. The trim removed 1 base at V and 8 bases at J, leaving 10 bases unmatched. Germline CDR1 MNHEY, CDR2 SVGAGI. The CDR3 covers 15 residues. The CDR3 protein is CASSYFGEGAEGYTF. The CDR3 region has the DNA TGTGCCAGCAGTTACTTTGGGGAGGGGGCGGAAGGCTACACCTTC.

This clonotype was seen a handful of times. The chain links TRBV7-9 to TRBJ2-1; D remains unclear. The CDR3 is 13 residues long. Germline V gene lookup returns CDR1 SEHNR and CDR2 FQNEAQ (reference sequence). With 1 base removed from V and 7 bases from J, the gap between germline ends came to 8 bases. The DNA for the CDR3 is TGTGCCAGCAGCTTAGGGCATGGGAATGAGCAGTTCTTC. This codes for CASSLGHGNEQFF.

J is TRBJ2-7 and V is TRBV10-1; possibly TRBD2 for D (6 bases). The CDR3 totals 12 residues. V was pared by 5 bases and J by 5 bases, with 10 bases between. Germline V lookup: CDR1 WNHNN, CDR2 SYGVQD (reference sequence). Here the CDR3 DNA reads TGCGCCAGCAGTCGCCGGGAGCACGAGCAGTACTTC. Its protein product is CASSRREHEQYF.

The chain recombines TRBV20-1 with TRBJ2-5, with 9 bases matching TRBD2. This CDR3 has 13 residues. The V gene end was trimmed by 7 bases and the J gene end by 5 bases; junction bases not matched to a gene: 8. Per germline, CDR1 DFQATT and CDR2 SNEGSKA (reference sequence). CDR3 residues: CSVLGGGDETQYF. As DNA, the CDR3 is TGCAGTGTTCTGGGCGGGGGGGATGAGACCCAGTACTTC.

This clonotype was seen repeatedly, ten times or more. The genes are TRBV5-1 and TRBJ2-7; D is tentatively TRBD1 or TRBD2 (6 bases each). Trimming cost V 4 bases and J 6 bases, with 23 bases left between them. The length of the CDR3 is 16 residues. CDR1 and CDR2 (germline): SGHRS, YFSETQ. The CDR3 spells CASSPQPQGMGGEQYF. The CDR3 DNA sequence: TGCGCCAGCAGCCCCCAGCCCCAGGGGATGGGAGGCGAGCAGTACTTC.

The chain recombines TRBV7-8 with TRBJ2-7; D perhaps matches TRBD1 (6 bases). Per the germline V gene, CDR1 is SGHVS and CDR2 is FQNEAQ. CDR3 size: 14 residues. Trimming left V 2 bases short and J 9 bases short, with 17 bases between. Here the CDR3 reads CASSLLQGGRGQYF. DNA of the CDR3: TGTGCCAGCAGCTTACTACAGGGTGGGCGCGGGCAGTACTTC.

CDR3 in DNA: TGCGCCAGCCTTTCTCCGGGACAGCAAGAGACCCAGTACTTC. Translating gives CASLSPGQQETQYF. The chain uses TRBV5-1 and TRBJ2-5; 7 nucleotides align to TRBD1. With 7 bases clipped from V and 2 bases from J, the junction kept 8 bases outside the gene matches. The CDR3 is 14 amino acids. CDR1 is SGHRS, CDR2 YFSETQ, per germline.

This clonotype was counted a few times. V usage is TRBV27 and J usage is TRBJ1-1; D is ambiguous. The CDR3 is made up of 12 amino acids. Looked up from germline, CDR1 is MNHEY and CDR2 is SMNVEV (reference sequence). The V gene lost 3 bases and the J gene lost 5 bases, with 7 bases spanning the gap. The CDR3 is CASSFFGTEAFF. The DNA for the CDR3 is TGTGCCAGCAGTTTTTTTGGGACTGAAGCTTTCTTT.

J is TRBJ1-1 and V is TRBV6-5; D is possibly TRBD1 (5 bases). Germline loops: CDR1 MNHEY, CDR2 SVGAGI. CDR3 size: 15 residues. V dropped 6 bases and J dropped 1 base, with 15 bases sitting between them. The CDR3 region is CASSTVRGTNTEAFF. The CDR3 nucleotides are TGTGCCAGCAGCACCGTGAGGGGTACGAACACTGAAGCTTTCTTT.

The V call is TRBV28, the J call TRBJ1-1; 10 bases fit TRBD1. V lost 4 bases and J lost 7; bases outside the gene matches: 6. CDR1 is MDHEN and CDR2 is SYDVKM in the germline V gene. The CDR3 contains 14 residues. Here the CDR3 DNA reads TGTGCCAGCAGTTCGACAGGGGGCGCAGGTGAAGCTTTCTTT. Residues: CASSSTGGAGEAFF.

The sample holds many counts of this clonotype. The gene calls are TRBV5-5 and TRBJ2-7, with 8 bases identical to TRBD1. CDR1 and CDR2 (germline): SGHKS, YYEKEE (reference sequence). V shed 4 bases, J shed 5 bases, and the junction held 8 bases outside the gene matches. The CDR3 loop spans 14 amino acids. The CDR3 region has the DNA TGTGCCAGCAGCCCGGCGGCAGGGGGCCACGAGCAGTACTTC. Translated, it gives CASSPAAGGHEQYF.

This clonotype was seen a few times. The chain recombines TRBV4-1 with TRBJ2-2; no clear D gene. CDR1 and CDR2 from the germline V gene are MGHRA and YSYEKL. The CDR3 sequence is 14 residues long. Trimming took 3 bases from V and 3 from J, leaving 8 bases between them. CDR3 protein: CASSHYGHTGELFF. CDR3 sequence (DNA): TGCGCCAGCAGCCATTACGGTCACACCGGGGAGCTGTTTTTT.

The chain combines TRBV6-5 with TRBJ1-6, with no clear D. CDR1 is MNHEY, CDR2 SVGAGI, per germline. This CDR3 is built from 15 residues. Deletions cut 5 bases from V and 2 bases from J, with 10 bases between. The CDR3 sequence is CASSTAPTYNSPLHF. CDR3 nucleotides: TGTGCCAGCAGTACGGCCCCTACCTATAATTCACCCCTCCACTTT.

In its sample, this clonotype was seen a few times. The gene calls are TRBV5-1 and TRBJ2-1; TRBD1 matches 7 bases. Trimming removed 4 bases from V and 4 bases from J; junction bases left unmatched: 2. The length of the CDR3 is 13 residues. The germline gives CDR1 SGHRS, CDR2 YFSETQ. The CDR3 spells CASSVDRYNEQFF. As DNA, the CDR3 is TGCGCCAGCAGCGTGGACAGGTACAATGAGCAGTTCTTC.

On this clonotype itself: An end of the junction does not agree with germline; a read error may underlie this. The V and J genes are TRBV6-2 or TRBV6-3 and TRBJ2-3; maybe TRBD2 (5 bases). CDR1 is MNHEY, CDR2 SVGEGT, per germline. The CDR3 covers 15 residues. CDR3 sequence (DNA): TGTGCCAGCAGTTACGTTAGCGTTGGCGCAGATACGAAGTATTTT. This sequence encodes CASSYVSVGADTKYF.

This clonotype was picked up many times. CDR3 sequence reads: CASSLVGGEEQYV. In nucleotides, the CDR3 is TGTGCCAGCAGCTTAGTTGGGGGCGAAGAGCAGTACGTC. The chain is built from TRBV11-2 and TRBJ2-7; possible D gene TRBD1, 6 bases. Germline CDR1 reads SGHAT; CDR2 reads FQNNGV. CDR3 length equals 13 residues. Trimming took off 1 base at V and 7 bases at J, with 11 bases between the two ends.

The chain joins TRBV12-3 or TRBV12-4 to TRBJ1-5; D unresolved. V dropped 3 bases and J dropped 7 bases, with 10 bases sitting between them. The CDR3 has 13 residues. CDR3 sequence reads: CASSLMAGQPQHF. The DNA of the CDR3 is TGTGCCAGCAGTTTGATGGCGGGACAGCCCCAGCATTTT.

The chain recombines TRBV5-1 with TRBJ2-4, with D possibly TRBD2 on 6 matching bases. Germline V gene lookup returns CDR1 SGHRS and CDR2 YFSETQ. CDR3 size: 14 residues. Between the trimmed V and J ends, which lost 0 bases and 6 bases, there was a span of 10 bases. CDR3 sequence: CASSLVGGANIQYF. CDR3 coding DNA: TGCGCCAGCAGCTTGGTCGGGGGAGCAAACATTCAGTACTTC.

The V and J genes are TRBV27 and TRBJ1-1; tentatively, D is TRBD1 (6 bases). The CDR3 totals 14 residues. Germline CDR1 MNHEY, CDR2 SMNVEV (reference sequence). Deletions cut 6 bases from V and 0 bases from J, with 11 bases between. The CDR3 reads CASRQGSMNTEAFF. In DNA, the CDR3 is TGTGCCAGCAGGCAGGGGTCCATGAACACTGAAGCTTTCTTT.

A few counts support this clonotype. The chain has TRBV20-1 and TRBJ2-3; 16 bases map to TRBD2. CDR3 length: 18 residues. V shed 6 bases, J shed 0 bases, and the junction held 9 bases outside the gene matches. In germline, CDR1 is DFQATT, CDR2 SNEGSKA (reference sequence). The CDR3 region has the DNA TGCAGTGCAGGGGGGACTAGCGGGGGGGCCGTTAGCACAGATACGCAGTATTTT. Its translation: CSAGGTSGGAVSTDTQYF.